These 25 T cell receptor beta chains were all obtained from the same sample, sequenced in a study of spatial heterogeneity in lung cancer. TCRdb independently ran MiXCR on the 5' RACE reads; one entry per CDR3 protein. The sample holds more than 75,000 distinct CDR3 sequences; over 10% are singletons and the top ten take about 4.5%. This sample's time point: sample taken at primary tumor resection. From tumor, nontumor lung or frozen PBMC, whole RNA was taken unsorted for sequencing. The source material was PBMCs, sampled at surgery. These receptors originate from a male donor with early-stage non-small cell lung cancer.

This clonotype occurred many times. V gene TRBV29-1 combines with J gene TRBJ2-1; 7 nucleotides line up with TRBD2. The CDR3 length is 12 residues. CDR1 SQVTM and CDR2 ANQGSEA come from the germline V gene. The ends lost 1 base at V and 6 bases at J; junction bases unmatched: 0. CDR3 loop: CSVEAGGNEQFF. CDR3 nucleotides: TGCAGCGTTGAAGCGGGAGGCAATGAGCAGTTCTTC.

This clonotype was counted between two and nine times. The chain joins TRBV20-1 to TRBJ2-5, with D perhaps matching TRBD1 (5 bases). Trimming pared 6 bases from V and 1 base from J, leaving 9 bases between. The length of the CDR3 is 12 residues. Germline CDR1 DFQATT, CDR2 SNEGSKA (reference sequence). CDR3 loop: CSARTTQETQYF. DNA for the CDR3: TGCAGTGCCCGGACAACCCAAGAGACCCAGTACTTC.

The chain couples TRBV11-2 to TRBJ2-3, with TRBD2 identical over 8 bases. The CDR3 totals 18 residues. Germline lookup yields CDR1 SGHAT and CDR2 FQNNGV. With 6 bases clipped from V and 0 bases from J, the junction kept 14 bases outside the gene matches. CDR3 loop: CASSAREGLLESTDTQYF. The CDR3 DNA reads TGTGCCAGCAGTGCCCGGGAGGGCCTTCTAGAAAGCACAGATACGCAGTATTTT.

The chain links TRBV19 to TRBJ2-7, with 8 positions matching TRBD2. The CDR3 is made up of 15 amino acids. Germline V lookup: CDR1 LNHDA, CDR2 SQIVND (reference sequence). After removal of 5 bases from V and 0 bases from J, the junction contained 6 bases not matched to a gene. For the CDR3, the DNA is TGTGCCAGTAGTCCCGGACTAGCCTACTCCTACGAGCAGTACTTC. Translated, it gives CASSPGLAYSYEQYF.

In this sample, this clonotype turned up a few times. This chain uses TRBV7-9 with TRBJ2-5; 7 bases align to TRBD2. This CDR3 spans 13 amino acids. The germline CDR1 and CDR2 sequences are SEHNR and FQNEAQ (reference sequence). The V and J ends lost 11 bases and 5 bases, in that order; junction bases with no gene match: 11. The CDR3: CAGRPAGYETQYF. DNA of the CDR3: TGTGCCGGGAGGCCAGCGGGGTACGAGACCCAGTACTTC.

V usage is TRBV3-1 and J usage is TRBJ2-2; D gene uncertain. V dropped 4 bases and J dropped 2 bases, with 8 bases sitting between them. The germline V gene has CDR1 LGHDT and CDR2 YNNKEL (reference sequence). The CDR3 is 14 amino acids. The CDR3 nucleotides are TGTGCCAGCAGCCTCCTAAGCAACACCGGGGAGCTGTTTTTT. Amino acid sequence: CASSLLSNTGELFF.

This clonotype has more than one count but fewer than ten. The J gene is TRBJ2-3, the V gene TRBV6-6; D call uncertain. CDR1 MNHNY and CDR2 SVGAGI come from the germline V gene (reference sequence). This CDR3 is built from 14 residues. Trimming stripped 3 bases from V and 2 bases from J, with 9 bases between. The CDR3 nucleotides read TGTGCCAGCAGTTATTCCGGGTTCACAGATACGCAGTATTTT. Translation gives CASSYSGFTDTQYF.

The chain couples TRBV5-4 to TRBJ2-1; D is perhaps TRBD1 (6 bases). The CDR3 sequence is 13 residues long. V gave up 2 bases and J gave up 7 bases, with 10 bases separating them. CDR1 is SGHNT and CDR2 is YYREEE in the germline V gene (reference sequence). This CDR3 reads CASSFARGNEQFF. Here the CDR3 DNA reads TGTGCCAGCAGCTTTGCCAGGGGTAATGAGCAGTTCTTC.

The V gene is TRBV19, the J gene TRBJ2-2; 8 nucleotides agree with TRBD1. The CDR3 has 18 residues. Germline V gene data show CDR1 as LNHDA and CDR2 as SQIVND (reference sequence). Losses at the gene ends were 10 bases for V and 6 bases for J; bases not matched to a gene: 22. The CDR3 region is CATSSAPGYRGMAGELFF. CDR3 DNA: TGTGCCACCTCATCAGCCCCTGGGTACAGGGGGATGGCCGGGGAGCTGTTTTTT.

The chain uses TRBV6-5 and TRBJ2-1; 11 nucleotides align to TRBD2. The CDR3 totals 17 residues. J gave up 7 bases and V 0 bases, and 8 bases lay outside the gene matches. CDR1 MNHEY and CDR2 SVGAGI come from the germline V gene. DNA for the CDR3: TGTGCCAGCAGTTACTCGCGGGGGACTAGCGGCGATAATGAGCAGTTCTTC. This gives the protein CASSYSRGTSGDNEQFF.

The chain uses TRBV6-4 and TRBJ1-5; D might be TRBD1 (6 bases). The CDR3 spans 16 residues. V shed 2 bases and J shed 0 bases, with 11 bases lying between them. In germline, CDR1 is MRHNA, CDR2 SNTAGT. CDR3 DNA: TGTGCCAGCAGTGACATCCGGGACAATAGCAATCAGCCCCAGCATTTT. This gives the protein CASSDIRDNSNQPQHF.

This clonotype has just a few counts. The chain joins TRBV7-6 to TRBJ2-2, with 9 bases matching TRBD2. This CDR3 is 14 amino acids long. V shed 0 bases, J shed 7 bases, and the junction held 0 bases outside the gene matches. Per the germline V gene, CDR1 is SGHVS and CDR2 is FNYEAQ. Written as DNA, the CDR3 is TGTGCCAGCAGCTTAGCGCGGGAGGGCGGGGAGCTGTTTTTT. This gives the protein CASSLAREGGELFF. Filled out from reference TRBV7-6 and TRBJ2-2, the complete variable domain reads GAGVSQSPRYKVTKRGQDVALRCDPISGHVSLYWYRQALGQGPEFLTYFNYEAQQDKSGLPNDRFSAERPEGSISTLTIQRTEQRDSAMYRCASSLAREGGELFFGEGSRLTVL.

This clonotype was detected ten times or more. The V gene is TRBV5-1, the J gene TRBJ1-4; D unclear. The germline gives CDR1 SGHRS, CDR2 YFSETQ. The ends were cut back, 2 bases at V and 5 bases at J, with 16 bases in the middle. The CDR3 runs 16 residues. The CDR3 nucleotides are TGCGCCAGCAGCTTCTCCTCCTCTCCTGGGAATGAAAAACTGTTTTTT. Amino acids: CASSFSSSPGNEKLFF.

This clonotype was detected a few times. This sequence joins TRBV7-9 and TRBJ2-3; TRBD1 or TRBD2 may be the D gene (5 bases each). CDR1 is SEHNR, CDR2 FQNEAQ, per germline (reference sequence). The length of the CDR3 is 15 residues. V was clipped by 8 bases and J by 1 base, with 16 bases between them. The CDR3 spells CASRGQGDGTDTQYF. CDR3 DNA: TGTGCCAGCCGCGGGCAGGGTGATGGCACAGATACGCAGTATTTT. The full variable domain, completed using reference TRBV7-9 and TRBJ2-3, is DTGVSQNPRHKITKRGQNVTFRCDPISEHNRLYWYRQTLGQGPEFLTYFQNEAQLEKSRLLSDRFSAERPKGSFSTLEIQRTEQGDSAMYLCASRGQGDGTDTQYFGPGTRLTVL.

This clonotype came up a few times. V usage is TRBV29-1 and J usage is TRBJ2-6; D could derive from TRBD1 or TRBD2 (5 bases each). This CDR3 has 16 residues. Trimming shortened V by 7 bases and J by 0 bases, and 16 bases separated the two germline ends. Per the germline V gene, CDR1 is SQVTM and CDR2 is ANQGSEA. This CDR3 reads CSAQTGPTSGANVLTF. CDR3 bases: TGCAGCGCCCAAACGGGACCGACCTCTGGGGCCAACGTCCTGACTTTC.

In its sample, this clonotype was seen a few times. The CDR3 coding sequence is TGTGCCAGCAGCTCCCTCCGGGACCGTCAAAATGAGCAGTTCTTC. Its protein is CASSSLRDRQNEQFF. The V gene is TRBV7-3, the J gene TRBJ2-1, with D possibly being TRBD1 or TRBD2 (5 bases each). Between the trimmed V and J ends, which lost 4 bases and 7 bases, there was a span of 17 bases. Germline loops: CDR1 SGHTA, CDR2 FQGTGA. The CDR3 sequence is 15 residues long.

This clonotype was found many times. The CDR3 sequence is CSVQRGLNTEAFF. CDR3 sequence (DNA): TGCAGCGTTCAAAGGGGCCTGAACACTGAAGCTTTCTTT. V is TRBV29-1 and J is TRBJ1-1, with a possible D match to TRBD1 (5 bases). Trimming took off 5 bases at V and 0 bases at J, with 10 bases between the two ends. CDR1 is SQVTM, CDR2 ANQGSEA, per germline. The CDR3 is 13 residues long.

Regarding this clonotype: It may be a read error: a sequence one base away is much more abundant. The V gene is TRBV7-3, the J gene TRBJ1-1; D is undetermined. In germline, CDR1 is SGHTA, CDR2 FQGTGA. The CDR3 has 15 amino acids. Trimming shortened V by 6 bases and J by 2 bases, and 16 bases separated the two germline ends. The CDR3 here is CASRLLTGRNTEAFF. The DNA for the CDR3 is TGTGCCAGCAGACTCCTAACGGGAAGAAACACTGAAGCTTTCTTT.

This clonotype was picked up a small number of times. The chain employs TRBV5-1 and TRBJ2-5, with 11 bases that match TRBD1. The V gene end was trimmed by 4 bases and the J gene end by 2 bases; junction bases not matched to a gene: 7. There are 16 residues in the CDR3. Germline values: CDR1 SGHRS, CDR2 YFSETQ. In nucleotides, the CDR3 is TGCGCCAGCAGCGGAACCGGGACAGGGGGGCAAGAGACCCAGTACTTC. Translated: CASSGTGTGGQETQYF.

This clonotype was detected many times. The chain combines TRBV6-4 with TRBJ1-1; 9 bases are shared with TRBD1. There are 14 residues in the CDR3. V was pared by 6 bases and J by 2 bases, with 4 bases of the junction left unmatched. CDR1 is MRHNA, CDR2 SNTAGT, per germline. In DNA, the CDR3 is TGTGCCAGCAGCCCACAGGGGGCCAACACTGAAGCTTTCTTT. It specifies CASSPQGANTEAFF.

CDR3 nucleotides: TGCGCCAGCAGCTTGGGACAGGGGGGCAATGAGCAGTTCTTC. Translated: CASSLGQGGNEQFF. This chain uses TRBV5-1 with TRBJ2-1; 9 bases agree with TRBD1. V shed 0 bases and J 6 bases; nucleotides not matched to a gene: 1. There are 14 residues in the CDR3. Germline CDR1 SGHRS, CDR2 YFSETQ.

The V and J genes are TRBV12-3 or TRBV12-4 and TRBJ1-2, with a possible D match to TRBD1 (5 bases). Trimming stripped 3 bases from V and 4 bases from J, with 9 bases between. This CDR3 spans 13 amino acids. CDR3 DNA: TGTGCCAGCAGTTTGGGGCCGTCCTATGGCTACACCTTC. Translating it yields CASSLGPSYGYTF.

This clonotype counts as medium-sized. This sequence joins TRBV2 and TRBJ1-5, with TRBD1 matching over 10 bases. After removal of 6 bases from V and 2 bases from J, the junction contained 1 base not matched to a gene. The germline V gene has CDR1 SNHLY and CDR2 FYNNEI. The CDR3 has 14 residues. The CDR3: CASSGTGGNQPQHF. In DNA, the CDR3 is TGTGCCAGCAGCGGGACAGGGGGCAATCAGCCCCAGCATTTT.

The DNA of the CDR3 is TGTGCCAGCACAGCCCTCTGGGGGATAGCGGGGGAAGAGACCCAGTACTTC. Its translation is CASTALWGIAGEETQYF. V and J are TRBV2 and TRBJ2-5; 9 bases are a match to TRBD2. This CDR3 comprises 17 residues. Germline V gives CDR1 SNHLY, CDR2 FYNNEI. The trim removed 7 bases at V and 3 bases at J, leaving 15 bases unmatched.

This clonotype was seen at least ten times. The chain is built from TRBV15 and TRBJ1-1, with D possibly TRBD1 on 6 matching bases. This CDR3 spans 13 amino acids. The germline CDR1 and CDR2 sequences are LNHNV and YYDKDF (reference sequence). The V gene lost 1 base and the J gene lost 11 bases, with 14 bases spanning the gap. DNA of the CDR3: TGTGCCACCAGCAGAGCAGGGGAGGAGCGGGCTTTCTTT. Its protein is CATSRAGEERAFF.